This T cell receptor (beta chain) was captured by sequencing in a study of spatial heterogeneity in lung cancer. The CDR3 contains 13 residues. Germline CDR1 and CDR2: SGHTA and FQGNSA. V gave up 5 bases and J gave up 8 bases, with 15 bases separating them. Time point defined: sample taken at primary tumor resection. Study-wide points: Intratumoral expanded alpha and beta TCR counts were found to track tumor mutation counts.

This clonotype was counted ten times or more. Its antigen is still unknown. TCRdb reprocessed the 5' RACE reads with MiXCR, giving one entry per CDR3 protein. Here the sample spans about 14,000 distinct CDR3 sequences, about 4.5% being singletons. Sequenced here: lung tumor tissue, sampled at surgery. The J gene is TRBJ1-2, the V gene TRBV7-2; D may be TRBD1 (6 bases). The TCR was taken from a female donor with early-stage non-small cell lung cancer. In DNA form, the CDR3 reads TGTGCCAGCAGCCAAACAGGGCCTAGGGGCTACACCTTC. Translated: CASSQTGPRGYTF. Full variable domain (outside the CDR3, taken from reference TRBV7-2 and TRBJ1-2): GAGVSQSPSNKVTEKGKDVELRCDPISGHTALYWYRQSLGQGLEFLIYFQGNSAPDKSGLPSDRFSAERTGGSVSTLTIQRTQQEDSAVYLCASSQTGPRGYTFGSGTRLTVV.